This T cell receptor (beta chain) was recovered during a study of T cell repertoires in cytomegalovirus infection. This clonotype came up many times. TCRdb redid the calling of the reads with MiXCR, one entry per CDR3 protein. Found here are 300,000 or so distinct CDR3 sequences, about 25% of them singletons; the top ten hold approximately 13%. Germline-derived CDR1 and CDR2 are SGHTA and FQGNSA. The V end lost 1 base, the J end lost 5 bases, and 5 bases lay between the germline ends. CDR3 length: 13 amino acids. Material for sequencing was PBMCs. This TCR was sampled from a human donor in good health (CMV status not recorded). Some clones in this sample may be carry-over from other donors' samples. V usage is TRBV7-2 and J usage is TRBJ2-2; tentative D call: TRBD1 (5 bases). Here the CDR3 reads CASSLDRTGELFF. DNA for the CDR3: TGTGCCAGCAGCTTAGACAGGACCGGGGAGCTGTTTTTT.